This T cell receptor beta chain emerged from a study of blood T cell repertoires in COVID-19. The protocol was immunoSEQ multiplex PCR, while the TCRdb copy is restricted to in-frame clones and leaves out a portion. The data hold about 74,000 clones, with about 90% observed a single time. The CDR3 is 12 amino acids. Germline-derived CDR1 and CDR2 are SQVTM and ANQGSEA. V shed 6 bases and J 2 bases; nucleotides not matched to a gene: 2. The TCR was taken from an elderly woman with active or convalescent COVID-19. The material sequenced was peripheral blood. The J gene is TRBJ1-2, the V gene TRBV29-1; 8 bases agree with TRBD1. In DNA, the CDR3 is TGCAGCGTCGGGACAGGCAACTATGGCTACACCTTC. Protein sequence: CSVGTGNYGYTF.